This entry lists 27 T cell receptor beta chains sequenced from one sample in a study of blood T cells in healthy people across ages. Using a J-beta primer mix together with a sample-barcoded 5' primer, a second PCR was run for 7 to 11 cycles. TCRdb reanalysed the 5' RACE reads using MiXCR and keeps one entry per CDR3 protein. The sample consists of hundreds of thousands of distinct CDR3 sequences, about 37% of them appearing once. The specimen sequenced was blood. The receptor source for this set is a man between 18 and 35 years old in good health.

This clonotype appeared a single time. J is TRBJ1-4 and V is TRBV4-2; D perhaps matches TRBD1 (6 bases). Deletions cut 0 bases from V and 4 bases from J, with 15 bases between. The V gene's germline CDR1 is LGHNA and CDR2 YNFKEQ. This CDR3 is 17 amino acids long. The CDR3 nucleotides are TGTGCCAGCAGCCAAGATAGGAGGGGGGGTATTAATGAAAAACTGTTTTTT. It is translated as CASSQDRRGGINEKLFF.

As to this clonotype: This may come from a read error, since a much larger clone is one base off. In DNA, the CDR3 is TGTGCTAGTGCCCCTCGGCTCCGATCTAGCACAGATACGCAGTATTTT. Translating gives CASAPRLRSSTDTQYF. This sequence joins TRBV12-5 and TRBJ2-3; no firm D call. Trimming shortened V by 7 bases and J by 0 bases, and 17 bases separated the two germline ends. Germline lookup yields CDR1 LGHNT and CDR2 FRNRAP. This CDR3 spans 16 amino acids.

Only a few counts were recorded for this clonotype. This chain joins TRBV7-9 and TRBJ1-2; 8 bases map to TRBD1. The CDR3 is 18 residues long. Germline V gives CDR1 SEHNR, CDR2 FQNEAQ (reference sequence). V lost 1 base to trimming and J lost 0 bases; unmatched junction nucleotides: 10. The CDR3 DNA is TGTGCCAGCAGCTTAGAGTGGGCAGGGGGCCCTACTAACTATGGCTACACCTTC. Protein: CASSLEWAGGPTNYGYTF. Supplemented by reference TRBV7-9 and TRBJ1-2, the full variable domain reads DTGVSQNPRHKITKRGQNVTFRCDPISEHNRLYWYRQTLGQGPEFLTYFQNEAQLEKSRLLSDRFSAERPKGSFSTLEIQRTEQGDSAMYLCASSLEWAGGPTNYGYTFGSGTRLTVV.

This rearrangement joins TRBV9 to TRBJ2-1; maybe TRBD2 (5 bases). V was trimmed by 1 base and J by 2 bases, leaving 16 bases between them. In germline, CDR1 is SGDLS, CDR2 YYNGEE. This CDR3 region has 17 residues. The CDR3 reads CASSVQGGPLTYNEQFF. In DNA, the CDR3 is TGTGCCAGCAGCGTACAAGGAGGCCCCCTCACCTACAATGAGCAGTTCTTC.

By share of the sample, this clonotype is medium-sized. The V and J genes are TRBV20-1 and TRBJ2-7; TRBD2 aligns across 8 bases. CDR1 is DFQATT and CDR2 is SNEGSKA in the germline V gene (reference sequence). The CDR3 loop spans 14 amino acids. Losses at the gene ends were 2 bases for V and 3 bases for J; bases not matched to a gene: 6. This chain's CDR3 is CSARPGGSYYEQYF. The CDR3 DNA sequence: TGCAGTGCTAGACCGGGGGGGTCGTACTACGAGCAGTACTTC.

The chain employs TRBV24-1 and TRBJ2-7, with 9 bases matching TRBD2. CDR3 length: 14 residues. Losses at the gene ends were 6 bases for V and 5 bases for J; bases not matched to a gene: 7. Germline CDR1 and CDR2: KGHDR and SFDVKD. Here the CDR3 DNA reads TGTGCCACCAGTTTCGGGCTAGCGGGAAACGAGCAGTACTTC. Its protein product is CATSFGLAGNEQYF.

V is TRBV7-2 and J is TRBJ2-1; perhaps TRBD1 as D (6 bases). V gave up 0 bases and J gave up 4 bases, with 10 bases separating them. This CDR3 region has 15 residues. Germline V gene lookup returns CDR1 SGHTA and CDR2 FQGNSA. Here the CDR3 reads CASSLATGTYNEQFF. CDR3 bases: TGTGCCAGCAGCTTAGCGACAGGTACTTACAATGAGCAGTTCTTC.

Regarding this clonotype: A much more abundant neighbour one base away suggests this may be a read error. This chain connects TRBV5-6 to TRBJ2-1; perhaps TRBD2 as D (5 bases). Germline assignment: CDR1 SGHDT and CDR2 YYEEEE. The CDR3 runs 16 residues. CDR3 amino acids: CANSFVGVSSYNEQFF. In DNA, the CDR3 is TGTGCCAACAGCTTCGTGGGAGTCTCCTCCTACAATGAGCAGTTCTTC.

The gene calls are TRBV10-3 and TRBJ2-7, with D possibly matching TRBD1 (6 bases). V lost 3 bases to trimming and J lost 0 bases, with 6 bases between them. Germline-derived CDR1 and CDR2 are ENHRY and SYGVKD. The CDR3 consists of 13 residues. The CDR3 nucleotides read TGTGCCATCAGTGAAGGGGGCTCCTACGAGCAGTACTTC. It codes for CAISEGGSYEQYF.

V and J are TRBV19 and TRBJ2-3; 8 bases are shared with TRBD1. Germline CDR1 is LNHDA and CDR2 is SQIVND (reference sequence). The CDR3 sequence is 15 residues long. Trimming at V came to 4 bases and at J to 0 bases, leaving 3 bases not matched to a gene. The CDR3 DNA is TGTGCCAGTAGTACGGGACAGGCTAGCACAGATACGCAGTATTTT. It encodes CASSTGQASTDTQYF.

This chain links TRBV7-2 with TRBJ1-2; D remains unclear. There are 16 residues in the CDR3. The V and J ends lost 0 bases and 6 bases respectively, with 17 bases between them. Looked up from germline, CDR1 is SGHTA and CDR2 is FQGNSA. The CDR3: CASSLAVSGEDHGYTF. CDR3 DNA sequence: TGTGCCAGCAGCTTAGCGGTTTCGGGAGAGGACCATGGCTACACCTTC.

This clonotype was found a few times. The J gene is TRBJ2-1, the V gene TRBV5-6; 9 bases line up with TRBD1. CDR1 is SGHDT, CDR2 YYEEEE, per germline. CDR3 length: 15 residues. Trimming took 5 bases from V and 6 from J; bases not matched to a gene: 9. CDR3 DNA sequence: TGTGCCAGCAGTTTTGGGGACAGGGCGTTCAATGAGCAGTTCTTC. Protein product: CASSFGDRAFNEQFF.

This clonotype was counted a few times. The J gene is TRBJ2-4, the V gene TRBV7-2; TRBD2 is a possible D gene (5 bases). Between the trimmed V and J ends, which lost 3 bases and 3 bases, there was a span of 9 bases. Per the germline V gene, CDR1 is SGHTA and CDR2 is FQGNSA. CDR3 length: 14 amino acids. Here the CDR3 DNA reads TGTGCCAGCAGCTTCAGACGGGACAAAAACATTCAGTACTTC. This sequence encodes CASSFRRDKNIQYF.

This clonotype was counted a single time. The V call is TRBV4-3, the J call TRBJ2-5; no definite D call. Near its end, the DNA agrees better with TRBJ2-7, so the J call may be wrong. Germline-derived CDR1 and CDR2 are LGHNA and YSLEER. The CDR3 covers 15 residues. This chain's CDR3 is CASSQDTVLAHEQYF. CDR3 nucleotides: TGCGCCAGCAGCCAAGATACGGTTTTGGCCCACGAGCAGTACTTC.

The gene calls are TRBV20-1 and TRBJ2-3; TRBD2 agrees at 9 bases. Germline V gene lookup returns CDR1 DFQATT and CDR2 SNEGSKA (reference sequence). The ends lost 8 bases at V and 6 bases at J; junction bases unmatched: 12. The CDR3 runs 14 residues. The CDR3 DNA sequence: TGCAGTTCCCCGGATAGCGGGGGTGCTGATACGCAGTATTTT. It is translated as CSSPDSGGADTQYF.

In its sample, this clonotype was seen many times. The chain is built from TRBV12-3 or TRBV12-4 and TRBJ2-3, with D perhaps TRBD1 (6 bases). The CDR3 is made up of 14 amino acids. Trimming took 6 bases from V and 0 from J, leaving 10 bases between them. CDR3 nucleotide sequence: TGTGCCAGCAGGGGGGCAGCTAGCACAGATACGCAGTATTTT. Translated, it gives CASRGAASTDTQYF.

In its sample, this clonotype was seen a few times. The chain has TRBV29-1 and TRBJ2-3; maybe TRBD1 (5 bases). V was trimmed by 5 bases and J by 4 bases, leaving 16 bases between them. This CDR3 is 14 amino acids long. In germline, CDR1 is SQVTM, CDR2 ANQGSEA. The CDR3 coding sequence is TGCAGCGTTCCCGGCCAGGGCTGGGCAGATACGCAGTATTTT. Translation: CSVPGQGWADTQYF.

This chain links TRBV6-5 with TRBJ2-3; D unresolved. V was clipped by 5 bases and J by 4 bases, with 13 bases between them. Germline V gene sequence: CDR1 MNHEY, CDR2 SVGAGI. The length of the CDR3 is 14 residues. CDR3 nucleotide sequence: TGTGCCAGCAGTAAGCCGACTGCGGCAGATACGCAGTATTTT. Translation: CASSKPTAADTQYF.

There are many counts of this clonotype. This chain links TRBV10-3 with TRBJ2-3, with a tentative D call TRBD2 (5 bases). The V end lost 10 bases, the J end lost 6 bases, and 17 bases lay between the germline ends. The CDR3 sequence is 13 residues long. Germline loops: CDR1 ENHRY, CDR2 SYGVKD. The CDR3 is CATYGIIADTQYF. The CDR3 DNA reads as TGTGCCACCTACGGGATAATTGCGGATACGCAGTATTTT.

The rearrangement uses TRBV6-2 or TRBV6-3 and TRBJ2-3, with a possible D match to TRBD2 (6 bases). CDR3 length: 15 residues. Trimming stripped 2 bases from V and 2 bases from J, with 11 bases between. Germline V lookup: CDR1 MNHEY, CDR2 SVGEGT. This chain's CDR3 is CASSYPGLITDTQYF. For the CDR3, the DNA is TGTGCCAGCAGTTACCCCGGACTAATCACAGATACGCAGTATTTT.

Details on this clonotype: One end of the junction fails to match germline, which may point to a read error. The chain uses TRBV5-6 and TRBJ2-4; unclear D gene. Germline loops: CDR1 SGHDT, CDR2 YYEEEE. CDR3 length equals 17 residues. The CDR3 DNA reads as TGTGCCAGCAGCTTTCTCGGCAGGAGTTTAGCCAAAAACATTCGGTACTTC. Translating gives CASSFLGRSLAKNIRYF.

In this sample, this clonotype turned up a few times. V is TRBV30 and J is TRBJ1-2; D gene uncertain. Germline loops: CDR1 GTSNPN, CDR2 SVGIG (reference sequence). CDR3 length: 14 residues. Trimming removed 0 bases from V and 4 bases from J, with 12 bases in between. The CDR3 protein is CAWSVGSGGYGYTF. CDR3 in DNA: TGTGCCTGGAGTGTGGGCTCCGGAGGCTATGGCTACACCTTC.

Here the CDR3 DNA reads TGTGCCAGCACCGTGGGAGGGGCGGACACTGAAGCTTTCTTT. It codes for CASTVGGADTEAFF. The V gene is TRBV12-3 or TRBV12-4, the J gene TRBJ1-1; tentative D call: TRBD1 (5 bases). This CDR3 spans 14 amino acids. The ends were cut back, 7 bases at V and 3 bases at J, with 15 bases in the middle.

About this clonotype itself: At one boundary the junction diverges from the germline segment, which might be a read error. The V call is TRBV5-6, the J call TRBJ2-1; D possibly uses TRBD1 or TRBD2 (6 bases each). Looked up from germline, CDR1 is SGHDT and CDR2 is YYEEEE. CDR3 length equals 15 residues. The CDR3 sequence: CASSPGAGSYNGQFF. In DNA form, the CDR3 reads TGTGCCAGCAGCCCGGGGGCGGGGTCCTACAATGGGCAGTTCTTC.

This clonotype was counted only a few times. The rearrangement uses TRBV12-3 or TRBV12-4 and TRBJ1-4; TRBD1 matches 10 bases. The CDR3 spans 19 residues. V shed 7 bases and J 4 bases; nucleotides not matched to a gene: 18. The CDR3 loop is CASKLSRDRGGDRNEKLFF. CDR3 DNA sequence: TGTGCCAGCAAACTGTCCCGGGACAGGGGCGGCGACCGTAATGAAAAACTGTTTTTT.

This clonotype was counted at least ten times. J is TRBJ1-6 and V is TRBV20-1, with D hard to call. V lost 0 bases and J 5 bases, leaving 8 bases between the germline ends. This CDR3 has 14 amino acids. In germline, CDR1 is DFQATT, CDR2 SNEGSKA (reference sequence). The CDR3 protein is CSARDNSNNSPLHF. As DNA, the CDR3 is TGCAGTGCTAGAGATAACAGTAATAATTCACCCCTCCACTTT.

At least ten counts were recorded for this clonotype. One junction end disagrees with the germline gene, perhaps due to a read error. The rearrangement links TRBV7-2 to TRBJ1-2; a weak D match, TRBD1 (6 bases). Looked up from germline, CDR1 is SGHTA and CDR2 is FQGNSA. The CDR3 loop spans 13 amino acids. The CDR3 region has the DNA TGTGCCAGCAGTTTAGGGGGAGGCGATGGCTACACCTTC. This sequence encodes CASSLGGGDGYTF.